This T cell receptor beta chain emerged from a study of TIL therapy for anti-PD-1-resistant metastatic lung cancer. Whole-study context: Median patient age was about 55, ranging 38-75 years. By whole-exome sequencing, median non-synonymous tumor mutation burden was roughly 1.4 mutations per megabase.

A note on this clone: No antigen is known for it.

Sample time point: pre-treatment sample, taken before nivolumab and TIL therapy. The immunoSEQ assay was v3. Survey-level samples got some 2 million read pairs; deep-level samples got about 5-6.5 million. TCRdb's copy holds only in-frame clones and misses some; the assay was immunoSEQ multiplex PCR. Among around 19,000 clones listed, approximately 83% were seen once. Points from the study as a whole: Patients were highly selected, enriched for treatment-naive, never-smoker and oncogene-addicted cases.

This TCR came from a person between 25 and 80 years old with non-small cell lung cancer. The material sequenced was blood, taken at baseline.

CDR3 protein: CASSTWTVNYGYTF. DNA for the CDR3: TGTGCCAGCAGCACGTGGACAGTGAACTATGGCTACACCTTC. The chain employs TRBV5-4 and TRBJ1-2; D may be TRBD1 (6 bases). Trimming left V 4 bases short and J 2 bases short, with 12 bases between. CDR3 length: 14 amino acids. Germline V lookup: CDR1 SGHNT, CDR2 YYREEE (reference sequence).